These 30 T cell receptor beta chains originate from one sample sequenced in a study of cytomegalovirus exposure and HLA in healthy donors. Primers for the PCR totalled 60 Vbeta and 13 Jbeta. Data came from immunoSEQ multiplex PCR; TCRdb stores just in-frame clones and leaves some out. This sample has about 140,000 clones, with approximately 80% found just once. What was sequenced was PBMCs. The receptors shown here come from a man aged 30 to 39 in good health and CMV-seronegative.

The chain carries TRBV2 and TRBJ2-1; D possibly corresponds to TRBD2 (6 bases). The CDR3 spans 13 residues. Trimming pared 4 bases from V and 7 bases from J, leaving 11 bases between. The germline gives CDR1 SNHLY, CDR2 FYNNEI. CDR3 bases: TGTGCCAGCAGTGGCCGGGAGTGGAATGAGCAGTTCTTC. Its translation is CASSGREWNEQFF.

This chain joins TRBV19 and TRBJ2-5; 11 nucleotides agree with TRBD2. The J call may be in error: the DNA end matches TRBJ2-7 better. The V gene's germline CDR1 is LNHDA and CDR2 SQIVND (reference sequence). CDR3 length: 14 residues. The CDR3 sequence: CASSDTSGRDEQYF. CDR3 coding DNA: TGTGCCAGTAGTGATACTAGCGGGAGAGACGAGCAGTACTTC.

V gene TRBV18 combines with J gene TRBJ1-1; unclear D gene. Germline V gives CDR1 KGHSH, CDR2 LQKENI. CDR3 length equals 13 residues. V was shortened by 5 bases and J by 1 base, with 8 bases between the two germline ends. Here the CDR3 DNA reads TGTGCCAGCTCAGAGAACCCGAACACTGAAGCTTTCTTT. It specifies CASSENPNTEAFF. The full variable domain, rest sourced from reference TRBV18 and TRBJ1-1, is NAGVMQNPRHLVRRRGQEARLRCSPMKGHSHVYWYRQLPEEGLKFMVYLQKENIIDESGMPKERFSAEFPKEGPSILRIQQVVRGDSAAYFCASSENPNTEAFFGQGTRLTVV.

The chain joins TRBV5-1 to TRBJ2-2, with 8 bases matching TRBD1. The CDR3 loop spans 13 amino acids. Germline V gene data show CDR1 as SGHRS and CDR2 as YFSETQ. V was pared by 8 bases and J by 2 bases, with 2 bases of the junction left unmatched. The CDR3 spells CASDRGNTGELFF. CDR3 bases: TGCGCCAGTGACAGGGGTAACACCGGGGAGCTGTTTTTT. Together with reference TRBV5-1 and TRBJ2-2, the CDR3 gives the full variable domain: KAGVTQTPRYLIKTRGQQVTLSCSPISGHRSVSWYQQTPGQGLQFLFEYFSETQRNKGNFPGRFSGRQFSNSRSEMNVSTLELGDSALYLCASDRGNTGELFFGEGSRLTVL.

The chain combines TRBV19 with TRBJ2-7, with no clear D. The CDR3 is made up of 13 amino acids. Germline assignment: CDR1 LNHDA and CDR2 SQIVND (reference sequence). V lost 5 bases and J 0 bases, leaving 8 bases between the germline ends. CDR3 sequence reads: CASSAGNSYEQYF. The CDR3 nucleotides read TGTGCCAGTAGTGCAGGCAACTCCTACGAGCAGTACTTC. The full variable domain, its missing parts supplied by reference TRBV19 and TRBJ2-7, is DGGITQSPKYLFRKEGQNVTLSCEQNLNHDAMYWYRQDPGQGLRLIYYSQIVNDFQKGDIAEGYSVSREKKESFPLTVTSAQKNPTAFYLCASSAGNSYEQYFGPGTRLTVT.

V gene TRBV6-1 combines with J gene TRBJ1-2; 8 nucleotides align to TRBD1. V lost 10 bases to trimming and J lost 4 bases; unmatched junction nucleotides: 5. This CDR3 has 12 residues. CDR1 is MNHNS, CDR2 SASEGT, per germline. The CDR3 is CATRQGIYGYTF. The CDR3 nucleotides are TGTGCCACCAGACAGGGGATCTATGGCTACACCTTC.

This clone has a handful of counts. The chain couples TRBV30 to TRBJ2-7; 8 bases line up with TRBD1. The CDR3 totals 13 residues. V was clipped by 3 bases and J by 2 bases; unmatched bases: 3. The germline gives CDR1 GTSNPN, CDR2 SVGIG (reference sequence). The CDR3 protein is CAWRDRGTYEQYF. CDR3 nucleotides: TGTGCCTGGAGAGACAGGGGTACCTACGAGCAGTACTTC. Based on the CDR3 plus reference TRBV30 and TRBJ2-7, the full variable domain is SQTIHQWPATLVQPVGSPLSLECTVEGTSNPNLYWYRQAAGRGLQLLFYSVGIGQISSEVPQNLSASRPQDRQFILSSKKLLLSDSGFYLCAWRDRGTYEQYFGPGTRLTVT.

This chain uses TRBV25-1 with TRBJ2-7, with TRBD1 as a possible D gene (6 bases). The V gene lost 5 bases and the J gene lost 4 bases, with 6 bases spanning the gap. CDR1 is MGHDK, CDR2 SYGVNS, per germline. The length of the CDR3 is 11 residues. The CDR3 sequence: CASSRGYEQYF. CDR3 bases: TGTGCCAGCAGTAGGGGGTACGAGCAGTACTTC.

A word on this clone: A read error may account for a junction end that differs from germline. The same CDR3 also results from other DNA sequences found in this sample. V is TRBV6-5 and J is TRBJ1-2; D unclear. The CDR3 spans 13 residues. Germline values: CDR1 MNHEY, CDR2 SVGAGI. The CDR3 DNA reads TGTGCCAGCAGCCCTATGGGCGTCTATGGCTACACCTTT. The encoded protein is CASSPMGVYGYTF.

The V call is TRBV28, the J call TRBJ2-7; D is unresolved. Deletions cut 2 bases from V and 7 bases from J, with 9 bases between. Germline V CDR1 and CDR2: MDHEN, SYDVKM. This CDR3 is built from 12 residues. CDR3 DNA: TGTGCCAGCAGTTTAACTACGTCGGAGCAGTACTTC. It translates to CASSLTTSEQYF.

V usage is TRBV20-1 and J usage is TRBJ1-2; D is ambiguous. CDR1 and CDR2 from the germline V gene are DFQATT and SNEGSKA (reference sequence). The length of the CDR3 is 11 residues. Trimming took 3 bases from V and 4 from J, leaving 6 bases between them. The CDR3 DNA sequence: TGCAGTGCTAGCGCTACCTATGGCTACACCTTC. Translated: CSASATYGYTF.

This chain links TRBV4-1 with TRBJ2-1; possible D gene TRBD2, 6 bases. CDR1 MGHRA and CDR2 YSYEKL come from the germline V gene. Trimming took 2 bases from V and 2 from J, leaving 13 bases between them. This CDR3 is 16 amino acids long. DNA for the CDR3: TGCGCCAGCAGCCAAACCACGGGAGTCACCTACAATGAGCAGTTCTTC. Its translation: CASSQTTGVTYNEQFF.

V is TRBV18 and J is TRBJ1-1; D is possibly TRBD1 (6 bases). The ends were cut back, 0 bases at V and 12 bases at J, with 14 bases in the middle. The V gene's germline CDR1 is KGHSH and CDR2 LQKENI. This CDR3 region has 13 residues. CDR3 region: CASSPPYRQGSFF. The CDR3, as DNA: TGTGCCAGCTCACCACCGTATCGGCAGGGGTCTTTCTTT. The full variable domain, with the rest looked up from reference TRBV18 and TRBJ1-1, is NAGVMQNPRHLVRRRGQEARLRCSPMKGHSHVYWYRQLPEEGLKFMVYLQKENIIDESGMPKERFSAEFPKEGPSILRIQQVVRGDSAAYFCASSPPYRQGSFFGQGTRLTVV.

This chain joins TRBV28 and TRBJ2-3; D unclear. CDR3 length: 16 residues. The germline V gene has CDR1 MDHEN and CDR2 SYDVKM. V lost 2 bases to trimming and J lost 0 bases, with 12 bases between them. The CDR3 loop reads CASSLDAETSTDTQYF. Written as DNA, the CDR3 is TGTGCCAGCAGTTTAGACGCGGAGACTAGCACAGATACGCAGTATTTT.

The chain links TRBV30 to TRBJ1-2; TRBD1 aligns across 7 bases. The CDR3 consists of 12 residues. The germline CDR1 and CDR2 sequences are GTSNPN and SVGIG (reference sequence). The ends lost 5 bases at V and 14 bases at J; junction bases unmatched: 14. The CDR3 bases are TGTGCCTGGGGCCTCCTTAACAGGGGTGCAACCTTC. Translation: CAWGLLNRGATF.

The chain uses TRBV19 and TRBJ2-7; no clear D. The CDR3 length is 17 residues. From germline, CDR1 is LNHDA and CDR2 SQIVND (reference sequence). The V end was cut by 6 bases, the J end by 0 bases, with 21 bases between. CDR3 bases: TGTGCCAGTAGCTCTGGTCTAACCGGTTCTTCCTCCTACGAGCAGTACTTC. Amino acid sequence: CASSSGLTGSSSYEQYF.

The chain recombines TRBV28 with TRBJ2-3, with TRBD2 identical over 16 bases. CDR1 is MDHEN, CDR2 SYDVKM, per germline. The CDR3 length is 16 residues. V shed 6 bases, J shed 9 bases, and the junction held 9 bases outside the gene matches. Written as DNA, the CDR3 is TGTGCCAGCAGCCCCGCGGGACTAGCGGGAGGGGGGACGCAGTATTTT. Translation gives CASSPAGLAGGGTQYF.

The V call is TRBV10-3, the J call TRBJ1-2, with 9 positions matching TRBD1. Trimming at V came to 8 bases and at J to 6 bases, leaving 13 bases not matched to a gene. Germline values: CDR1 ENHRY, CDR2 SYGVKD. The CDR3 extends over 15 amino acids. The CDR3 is CAIGASDRGEDGYTF. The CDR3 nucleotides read TGTGCCATCGGAGCATCGGACAGGGGTGAGGATGGCTACACCTTC.

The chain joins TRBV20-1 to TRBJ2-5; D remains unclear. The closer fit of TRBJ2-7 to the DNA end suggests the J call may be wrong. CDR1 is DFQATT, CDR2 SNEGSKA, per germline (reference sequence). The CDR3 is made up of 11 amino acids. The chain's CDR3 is CSAMTPPEQYF. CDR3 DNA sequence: TGCAGTGCTATGACACCGCCCGAGCAGTACTTC.

The CDR3 DNA follows: TGTGCCAGCAGGGGGACAGAGTATGGCTACACCTTC. Its translation is CASRGTEYGYTF. The rearrangement links TRBV6-6 to TRBJ1-2, with 7 bases matching TRBD1. V shed 6 bases, J shed 5 bases, and the junction held 3 bases outside the gene matches. This CDR3 is 12 amino acids long. Germline V lookup: CDR1 MNHNY, CDR2 SVGAGI (reference sequence).

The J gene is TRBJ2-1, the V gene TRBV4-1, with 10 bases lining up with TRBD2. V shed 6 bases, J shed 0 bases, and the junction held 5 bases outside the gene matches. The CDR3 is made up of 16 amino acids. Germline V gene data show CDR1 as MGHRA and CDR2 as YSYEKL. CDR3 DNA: TGCGCCAGCAGTGGCGGACTAGCGGCCTCCTACAATGAGCAGTTCTTC. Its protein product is CASSGGLAASYNEQFF.

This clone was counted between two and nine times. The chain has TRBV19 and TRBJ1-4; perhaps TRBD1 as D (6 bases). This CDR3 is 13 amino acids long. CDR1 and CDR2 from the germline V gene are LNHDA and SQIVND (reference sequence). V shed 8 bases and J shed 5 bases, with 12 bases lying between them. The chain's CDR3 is CASGDIPNEKLFF. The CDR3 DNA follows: TGTGCCAGTGGGGACATCCCGAATGAAAAACTGTTTTTT.

The CDR3 region is CASSERQGAMLTIAYNEQFF. The CDR3 DNA reads TGTGCCAGCAGTGAAAGACAGGGGGCGATGTTAACGATAGCCTACAATGAGCAGTTCTTC. This chain uses TRBV6-1 with TRBJ2-1; 10 nucleotides agree with TRBD1. Per the germline V gene, CDR1 is MNHNS and CDR2 is SASEGT. The CDR3 is 20 residues long. Trimming removed 2 bases from V and 2 bases from J; junction bases left unmatched: 15.

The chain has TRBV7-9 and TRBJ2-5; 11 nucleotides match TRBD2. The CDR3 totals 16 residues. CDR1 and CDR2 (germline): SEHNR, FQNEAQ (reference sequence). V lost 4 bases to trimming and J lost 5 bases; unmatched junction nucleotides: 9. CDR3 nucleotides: TGTGCCAGCAGCTCCGATCTAGCGGGAGGAGGGGAGACCCAGTACTTC. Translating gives CASSSDLAGGGETQYF.

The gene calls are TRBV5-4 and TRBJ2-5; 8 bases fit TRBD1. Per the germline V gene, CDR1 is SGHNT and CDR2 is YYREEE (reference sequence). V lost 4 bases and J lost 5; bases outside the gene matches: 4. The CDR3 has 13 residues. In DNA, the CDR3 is TGTGCCAGCAGCCCGGACAGGGACGAGACCCAGTACTTC. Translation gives CASSPDRDETQYF.

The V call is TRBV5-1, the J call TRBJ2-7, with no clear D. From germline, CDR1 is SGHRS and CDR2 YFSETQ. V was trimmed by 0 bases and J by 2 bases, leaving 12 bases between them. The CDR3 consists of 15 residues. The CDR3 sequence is CASSLARGLTYEQYF. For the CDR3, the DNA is TGCGCCAGCAGCTTGGCAAGAGGCTTGACCTACGAGCAGTACTTC.

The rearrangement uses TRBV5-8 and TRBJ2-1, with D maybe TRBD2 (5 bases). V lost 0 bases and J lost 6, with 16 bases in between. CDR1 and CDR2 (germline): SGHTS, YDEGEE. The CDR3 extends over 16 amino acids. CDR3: CASSLAAGVEGNEQFF. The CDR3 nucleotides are TGTGCCAGCAGCTTGGCTGCCGGGGTTGAGGGCAATGAGCAGTTCTTC.

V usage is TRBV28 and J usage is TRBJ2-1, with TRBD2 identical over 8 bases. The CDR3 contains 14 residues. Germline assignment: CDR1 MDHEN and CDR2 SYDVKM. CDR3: CATSRDSGIHEQFF. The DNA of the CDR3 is TGTGCGACATCCCGAGATAGCGGGATCCATGAGCAGTTCTTC. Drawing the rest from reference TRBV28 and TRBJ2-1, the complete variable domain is DVKVTQSSRYLVKRTGEKVFLECVQDMDHENMFWYRQDPGLGLRLIYFSYDVKMKEKGDIPEGYSVSREKKERFSLILESASTNQTSMYLCATSRDSGIHEQFFGPGTRLTVL.

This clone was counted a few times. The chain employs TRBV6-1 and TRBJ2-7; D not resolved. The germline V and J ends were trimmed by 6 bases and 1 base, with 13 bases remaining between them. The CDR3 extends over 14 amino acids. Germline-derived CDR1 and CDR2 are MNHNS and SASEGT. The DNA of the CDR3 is TGTGCCAGCAGCGACCCGGGTACGTCCTACGAGCAGTACTTC. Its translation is CASSDPGTSYEQYF.

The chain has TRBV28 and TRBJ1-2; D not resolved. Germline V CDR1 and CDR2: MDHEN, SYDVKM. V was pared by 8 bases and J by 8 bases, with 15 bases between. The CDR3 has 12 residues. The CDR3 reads CASWSGAGGYTF. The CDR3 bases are TGTGCCAGCTGGTCGGGCGCGGGGGGCTACACCTTC.